This T cell receptor (beta chain) is from a study of molecular identifiers for immune sequencing clone quantification. Study-wide results and caveats: Should identical TCR molecules share a barcode, the sizes of highly expanded clones could be underestimated. Researchers reportedly could pick up spiked Jurkat TCR RNA from one cell mixed into 1 million or so naive cells.

The CDR3 extends over 15 amino acids. CDR1 and CDR2 from the germline V gene are SGHDN and FVKESK. V gave up 0 bases and J gave up 7 bases, with 15 bases separating them. As CD8+CD4-CCR7+CD45RA+ cells, naive CD8 T cells were sorted. This clonotype appeared a single time. Its antigen is not known. One entry per CDR3 protein results from TCRdb running MiXCR on the PCR reads. Here the sample spans about 640,000 distinct CDR3 sequences, about 20% being singletons. The chain couples TRBV14 to TRBJ1-1; D remains ambiguous. This clonotype was obtained from a human donor in good health. Some libraries in this study had Jurkat cell RNA spiked in. The source material was naive CD8+ T cells from blood, with Jurkat cell RNA spiked in. Subset described: FACS-sorted CD8+CD4-CCR7+CD45RA+ naive T cells. The CDR3 spells CASSQDLAWQHEAFF. The CDR3, as DNA: TGTGCCAGCAGCCAAGATCTTGCCTGGCAGCATGAAGCTTTCTTT.